Presented here are 26 T cell receptor beta chains from one specimen sequenced in a study of early T cells in non-severe SARS-CoV-2 infection. TCRdb redid the calling of the 5' RACE reads with MiXCR, one entry per CDR3 protein. The sample holds about 48,000 distinct CDR3 sequences; roughly 9.8% are singletons and the top ten take almost 8.5%. What was sequenced was whole blood. The receptors were gathered from an adult who was a healthcare worker with PCR-confirmed SARS-CoV-2 infection or an uninfected control (not recorded which).

The rearrangement uses TRBV6-5 and TRBJ1-2; TRBD1 might be the D (5 bases). The V and J ends lost 7 bases and 4 bases respectively, with 19 bases between them. The germline V gene has CDR1 MNHEY and CDR2 SVGAGI. This CDR3 comprises 15 residues. CDR3 region: CASTVTGGISYGYTF. For the CDR3, the DNA is TGTGCCAGCACCGTCACCGGGGGGATCAGCTATGGCTACACCTTC.

This clonotype occurred a few times. V usage is TRBV7-9 and J usage is TRBJ2-7; TRBD2 aligns across 9 bases. Germline CDR1 SEHNR, CDR2 FQNEAQ (reference sequence). The CDR3 has 14 residues. With 5 bases clipped from V and 4 bases from J, the junction kept 6 bases outside the gene matches. The DNA of the CDR3 is TGTGCCAGCAGCCCACCCGCGGGAGGGTACGAGCAGTACTTC. This gives the protein CASSPPAGGYEQYF.

This clonotype was observed a few times. The DNA for the CDR3 is TGTGCCAGCAGCAGACACGATGGGGGAGAAGCTTTCTTT. It codes for CASSRHDGGEAFF. The chain carries TRBV6-2 or TRBV6-3 and TRBJ1-1, with D possibly matching TRBD1 (5 bases). CDR1 MNHEY and CDR2 SVGEGT come from the germline V gene. The CDR3 consists of 13 residues. V gave up 6 bases and J gave up 8 bases, with 16 bases separating them.

This clonotype was seen at least ten times. The chain carries TRBV6-5 and TRBJ2-1; 9 bases fit TRBD2. This CDR3 spans 15 amino acids. Germline V gives CDR1 MNHEY, CDR2 SVGAGI. V lost 1 base to trimming and J lost 10 bases; unmatched junction nucleotides: 8. The CDR3 reads CASSYLLAGAGEQFF. The CDR3 coding sequence is TGTGCCAGCAGTTACTTATTAGCGGGAGCGGGAGAGCAGTTCTTC.

The chain combines TRBV28 with TRBJ1-1; perhaps TRBD1 as D (5 bases). Germline lookup yields CDR1 MDHEN and CDR2 SYDVKM. V lost 3 bases, J lost 6 bases, and 11 bases lay in between. CDR3 size: 13 residues. The CDR3, as DNA: TGTGCCAGCAGTTTGTGGGGGGTACCTGAAGCTTTCTTT. Its protein product is CASSLWGVPEAFF.

This clonotype was seen repeatedly, ten times or more. The V call is TRBV7-6, the J call TRBJ1-1, with D unresolved. The germline gives CDR1 SGHVS, CDR2 FNYEAQ. The CDR3 has 13 amino acids. V lost 5 bases and J lost 5, with 12 bases in between. The CDR3: CASSRLVETEAFF. CDR3 coding DNA: TGTGCCAGCAGCCGCTTAGTGGAGACTGAAGCTTTCTTT.

The chain joins TRBV12-3 or TRBV12-4 to TRBJ2-5; no definite D call. CDR3 length: 12 amino acids. V shed 6 bases and J shed 2 bases, with 7 bases lying between them. The CDR3 sequence: CASRYLQETQYF. CDR3 sequence (DNA): TGTGCCAGCAGGTACCTACAAGAGACCCAGTACTTC.

This clonotype was recorded once. The V call is TRBV7-2, the J call TRBJ2-1; 7 bases map to TRBD1. Germline lookup yields CDR1 SGHTA and CDR2 FQGNSA. The CDR3 spans 12 residues. J was trimmed by 15 bases and V by 2 bases; bases with no gene match: 7. Here the CDR3 reads CASSLPETGPFF. The DNA for the CDR3 is TGTGCCAGCAGCTTACCCGAGACAGGGCCGTTCTTC.

The rearrangement joins TRBV9 to TRBJ2-7; 10 positions match TRBD2. J lost 2 bases, V lost 0 bases, and 2 bases had no gene match. Germline CDR1 reads SGDLS; CDR2 reads YYNGEE. The CDR3 covers 15 residues. The CDR3 loop reads CASSVGLAGAYEQYF. CDR3 in DNA: TGTGCCAGCAGCGTAGGGCTAGCGGGAGCCTACGAGCAGTACTTC. Based on the CDR3 plus reference TRBV9 and TRBJ2-7, the full variable domain is DSGVTQTPKHLITATGQRVTLRCSPRSGDLSVYWYQQSLDQGLQFLIQYYNGEERAKGNILERFSAQQFPDLHSELNLSSLELGDSALYFCASSVGLAGAYEQYFGPGTRLTVT.

This clonotype has a count of ten or more. The V and J genes are TRBV7-2 and TRBJ2-3; tentatively, D is TRBD2 (6 bases). The germline CDR1 and CDR2 sequences are SGHTA and FQGNSA. This CDR3 has 13 amino acids. Trimming pared 1 base from V and 8 bases from J, leaving 10 bases between. The CDR3 reads CASSLVPGVTQYF. CDR3 bases: TGTGCCAGCAGCTTAGTTCCGGGGGTTACGCAGTATTTT.

In this sample, this clonotype turned up many times. The gene calls are TRBV7-2 and TRBJ1-1; perhaps TRBD1 as D (5 bases). Trimming removed 5 bases from V and 1 base from J, with 8 bases in between. The CDR3 runs 13 residues. Germline loops: CDR1 SGHTA, CDR2 FQGNSA. CDR3 loop: CASSTGKNTEAFF. DNA of the CDR3: TGTGCCAGCAGCACAGGCAAGAACACTGAAGCTTTCTTT.

This clonotype appeared many times. The chain has TRBV29-1 and TRBJ1-1; the match to TRBD1 covers 7 bases. The J segment lost 1 base and the V segment lost 7 bases, leaving 12 bases of the junction unmatched. The CDR3 runs 15 residues. CDR1 is SQVTM, CDR2 ANQGSEA, per germline. The DNA for the CDR3 is TGCAGCGGTGGTCCCACGGGACAGCCGAACACTGAAGCTTTCTTT. Translated: CSGGPTGQPNTEAFF. The full variable domain, its missing parts supplied by reference TRBV29-1 and TRBJ1-1, is SAVISQKPSRDICQRGTSLTIQCQVDSQVTMMFWYRQQPGQSLTLIATANQGSEATYESGFVIDKFPISRPNLTFSTLTVSNMSPEDSSIYLCSGGPTGQPNTEAFFGQGTRLTVV.

This clonotype was found many times. The chain carries TRBV19 and TRBJ2-1; tentatively, D is TRBD1 (6 bases). This CDR3 comprises 15 residues. The V end was cut by 1 base, the J end by 4 bases, with 11 bases between. The germline V gene has CDR1 LNHDA and CDR2 SQIVND (reference sequence). The CDR3 here is CASSIGGTKYNEQFF. In DNA form, the CDR3 reads TGTGCCAGTAGTATAGGGGGGACAAAGTACAATGAGCAGTTCTTC.

This chain links TRBV5-6 with TRBJ2-4; D might be TRBD1 (6 bases). Trimming shortened V by 4 bases and J by 7 bases, and 15 bases separated the two germline ends. Looked up from germline, CDR1 is SGHDT and CDR2 is YYEEEE. The CDR3 extends over 14 amino acids. As DNA, the CDR3 is TGTGCCAGCAGCCTGTGGGGGCCCCAGAACATTCAGTACTTC. It translates to CASSLWGPQNIQYF.

In this sample, this clonotype turned up many times. The chain carries TRBV10-3 and TRBJ1-1, with 7 bases fitting TRBD1. This CDR3 is 16 amino acids long. V gave up 2 bases and J gave up 4 bases; unmatched junction bases: 10. Germline V lookup: CDR1 ENHRY, CDR2 SYGVKD. The CDR3 reads CAISETYRGAGTEAFF. DNA of the CDR3: TGTGCCATCAGTGAGACATACAGGGGAGCTGGCACTGAAGCTTTCTTT.

This clonotype was observed many times. The gene calls are TRBV5-1 and TRBJ2-1; the D gene is possibly TRBD2 (5 bases). The germline V and J ends were trimmed by 0 bases and 7 bases, with 20 bases remaining between them. CDR1 and CDR2 from the germline V gene are SGHRS and YFSETQ. There are 17 residues in the CDR3. CDR3 region: CASSLVSAASGSNEQFF. The CDR3 DNA reads TGCGCCAGCAGCTTGGTGTCCGCGGCATCGGGGTCGAATGAGCAGTTCTTC.

In its sample, this clonotype was seen a few times. The chain combines TRBV12-3 or TRBV12-4 with TRBJ2-5; D perhaps matches TRBD1 (5 bases). The CDR3 extends over 15 amino acids. Trimming left V 1 base short and J 5 bases short, with 14 bases between. Written as DNA, the CDR3 is TGTGCCAGCAGTTTAGATGGCAGGGTCGGGGAGACCCAGTACTTC. It encodes CASSLDGRVGETQYF.

This clonotype was observed at least ten times. This chain joins TRBV20-1 and TRBJ1-2; the D gene is possibly TRBD1 (5 bases). V was shortened by 4 bases and J by 8 bases, with 17 bases between the two germline ends. This CDR3 spans 13 amino acids. Germline-derived CDR1 and CDR2 are DFQATT and SNEGSKA (reference sequence). The CDR3 DNA reads as TGCAGTGCTAACCCGGCAGGGAGCTGGGGCTACACCTTC. Protein: CSANPAGSWGYTF.

J is TRBJ1-1 and V is TRBV29-1; D gene unclear. The germline V gene has CDR1 SQVTM and CDR2 ANQGSEA. V dropped 0 bases and J dropped 1 base, with 12 bases sitting between them. The CDR3 covers 15 residues. For the CDR3, the DNA is TGCAGCGTTGAAGATTCCGGTCGCGGGAACACTGAAGCTTTCTTT. Residues: CSVEDSGRGNTEAFF.

This clonotype was found many times. The chain combines TRBV20-1 with TRBJ1-5; D is uncertain. Trimming took 6 bases from V and 0 from J, leaving 6 bases between them. This CDR3 region has 12 residues. In germline, CDR1 is DFQATT, CDR2 SNEGSKA (reference sequence). The CDR3 here is CSALLSNQPQHF. DNA of the CDR3: TGCAGTGCGTTACTTAGCAATCAGCCCCAGCATTTT.

The chain combines TRBV5-1 with TRBJ1-6; D call uncertain. V was pared by 0 bases and J by 2 bases, with 3 bases between. This CDR3 is 14 amino acids long. CDR1 and CDR2 from the germline V gene are SGHRS and YFSETQ. The CDR3 is CASSLDTYNSPLHF. The CDR3 DNA reads as TGCGCCAGCAGCTTGGACACCTATAATTCACCCCTCCACTTT.

With respect to this clonotype: The junction departs from the called germline gene at one end, perhaps through a read error. The rearrangement links TRBV28 to TRBJ2-3, with D possibly called TRBD1 or TRBD2 (5 bases each). Per the germline V gene, CDR1 is MDHEN and CDR2 is SYDVKM. This CDR3 comprises 16 residues. The CDR3 coding sequence is TGTGCCAACAGTTCCAGGGACGCCCATCTCACAGATACGCAGTATTTT. Translating gives CANSSRDAHLTDTQYF.

This clonotype has a count of ten or more. V and J are TRBV6-5 and TRBJ2-7, with 7 bases fitting TRBD2. The germline V gene has CDR1 MNHEY and CDR2 SVGAGI. The V gene end was trimmed by 6 bases and the J gene end by 2 bases; junction bases not matched to a gene: 4. The CDR3 is 13 amino acids. CDR3 amino acids: CASRSGTTYEQYF. The DNA for the CDR3 is TGTGCCAGCAGGTCCGGGACTACCTACGAGCAGTACTTC.

Many counts were recorded for this clonotype. The chain carries TRBV12-3 or TRBV12-4 and TRBJ2-3; D gene ambiguous. With 7 bases removed from V and 4 bases from J, the gap between germline ends came to 9 bases. There are 12 residues in the CDR3. The CDR3 sequence is CASTPGADTQYF. In DNA, the CDR3 is TGTGCCAGCACCCCTGGCGCAGATACGCAGTATTTT.

This clonotype was recorded at least ten times. The rearrangement joins TRBV11-3 to TRBJ2-1; no firm D call. Trimming pared 5 bases from V and 8 bases from J, leaving 10 bases between. This CDR3 spans 12 amino acids. Germline V gene data show CDR1 as SGHNT and CDR2 as YENEEA. CDR3: CASSTGLDEQFF. In DNA, the CDR3 is TGTGCCAGCAGCACCGGTTTGGATGAGCAGTTCTTC.

At least ten counts were recorded for this clonotype. The rearrangement links TRBV20-1 to TRBJ2-1, with D unclear. Looked up from germline, CDR1 is DFQATT and CDR2 is SNEGSKA (reference sequence). This CDR3 has 15 amino acids. The V gene lost 6 bases and the J gene lost 0 bases, with 15 bases spanning the gap. The CDR3 sequence is CSAAQDINSYNEQFF. DNA of the CDR3: TGCAGTGCCGCCCAGGATATTAACTCCTACAATGAGCAGTTCTTC.